This T cell receptor (beta chain) was captured by sequencing in a study of T cell responses to AZD1222 COVID-19 vaccine. Notes on the study in general: Seropositive status at baseline applied to only a handful of AZD1222 recipients.

Germline V gene lookup returns CDR1 LGHNA and CDR2 YNFKEQ. After removal of 6 bases from V and 6 bases from J, the junction contained 9 bases not matched to a gene. The CDR3 runs to 14 residues. Comments on this clone: The target antigen is unknown.

Sequenced by immunoSEQ multiplex PCR; TCRdb stores in-frame clones only, minus some. The sample lists some 140,000 clones, about 90% occurring once. The chain links TRBV4-2 to TRBJ1-1; TRBD1 agrees at 8 bases. The receptor was isolated from an adult who received the AZD1222 COVID-19 vaccine. The sequenced sample was peripheral blood, obtained 28 days after the second AZD1222 dose. In nucleotides, the CDR3 is TGTGCCAGCAGGGGGGACAGGTTCGTCTCTGAAGCTTTCTTT. Amino acid sequence: CASRGDRFVSEAFF.